The entry below describes one T cell receptor (beta chain). Its antigen is unidentified. Assay runs were performed at deep level. The data were produced by immunoSEQ multiplex PCR, yet TCRdb's version contains in-frame clones alone and is incomplete. The sample yields about 2 million clones, about 95% seen once. Cells designated naive CD8 were CD45RO-negative and were positively selected for CCR7, with terminally differentiated effector memory CD45RA+ cells excluded. CDR1 is LGHNT and CDR2 is FRNRAP in the germline V gene. V lost 5 bases to trimming and J lost 3 bases, with 25 bases between them. The CDR3 consists of 18 residues. These data are taken from a study of shared clonotypes between healthy human individuals. Notes on the study in general: Only a few donors were included, so the genetic and exposure-history diversity represented was limited. Generation probabilities of non-shared clonotypes were lower (relative to those shared by all four donors).

The sample taken for sequencing was naive CD8+ T cells sorted from blood. This receptor was identified in a man aged 18-30 years in good health. The chain couples TRBV12-5 to TRBJ1-1, with a weak D call TRBD1 (5 bases). The CDR3 loop is CASGPPRQGDIWDTEAFF. The CDR3 DNA sequence: TGTGCTAGTGGTCCCCCTCGGCAGGGAGACATCTGGGACACTGAAGCTTTCTTT.